Listed here are 16 T cell receptor beta chains from one sample, sequenced in a study of monozygotic twins with inflammatory bowel disease. With the 5' RACE reads reprocessed, TCRdb shows one record per CDR3 protein and no DNA. This table holds some 160,000 distinct CDR3 sequences. Sequenced sample: blood. The receptors originated from a human donor with ulcerative colitis or Crohn's disease, or a healthy co-twin of an affected twin (not recorded which).

The chain joins TRBV7-9 to TRBJ2-3; absent DNA, TCRdb's TRBD2 call cannot be checked. CDR1 and CDR2 (germline): SEHNR, FQNEAQ (reference sequence). This CDR3 is built from 15 residues. The CDR3: CASSLPGGGRDTQYF.

V gene TRBV20-1 combines with J gene TRBJ1-1; no DNA is available, so the TRBD1 call from TCRdb remains unchecked. The CDR3 is 13 amino acids. CDR1 is DFQATT, CDR2 SNEGSKA, per germline (reference sequence). The CDR3 sequence is CSARAGGNTEAFF.

V is TRBV20-1 and J is TRBJ1-5; the D gene TCRdb calls, TRBD1, cannot be checked with no DNA. Germline V gene lookup returns CDR1 DFQATT and CDR2 SNEGSKA (reference sequence). The CDR3 is made up of 13 amino acids. The CDR3 region is CSAERGRDQPQHF.

J is TRBJ2-3 and V is TRBV20-1; TCRdb calls TRBD2, which cannot be checked without DNA. The germline CDR1 and CDR2 sequences are DFQATT and SNEGSKA (reference sequence). This CDR3 contains 14 residues. The CDR3 loop is CSAKTSGAGHTQYF.

The chain uses TRBV11-2 and TRBJ2-7; TCRdb returns TRBD1, unconfirmable since there is no DNA. CDR1 is SGHAT, CDR2 FQNNGV, per germline. This CDR3 has 15 residues. The CDR3 loop is CASSLERGFAYEQYF. Drawing the rest from reference TRBV11-2 and TRBJ2-7, the complete variable domain is EAGVAQSPRYKIIEKRQSVAFWCNPISGHATLYWYQQILGQGPKLLIQFQNNGVVDDSQLPKDRFSAERLKGVDSTLKIQPAKLEDSAVYLCASSLERGFAYEQYFGPGTRLTVT.

This rearrangement joins TRBV7-9 to TRBJ2-2. This CDR3 comprises 15 residues. The V gene's germline CDR1 is SEHNR and CDR2 FQNEAQ (reference sequence). This CDR3 is CASSPGRRYTGELFF.

This chain connects TRBV10-3 to TRBJ2-3; as DNA is missing, the TRBD1 call by TCRdb cannot be tested. CDR3 length: 14 residues. Germline V gene sequence: CDR1 ENHRY, CDR2 SYGVKD. The CDR3 loop is CAISEPGTTDTQYF.

The rearrangement uses TRBV7-2 and TRBJ2-7; TCRdb calls TRBD2, which cannot be checked without DNA. Per germline, CDR1 SGHTA and CDR2 FQGNSA. This CDR3 region has 13 residues. This CDR3 is CASGDGPAYEQYF.

This chain joins TRBV5-1 and TRBJ2-7; TCRdb calls TRBD1, which cannot be checked without DNA. The CDR3 totals 15 residues. Germline V gene sequence: CDR1 SGHRS, CDR2 YFSETQ. This CDR3 is CASSSAGVKYMLQYF.

The chain's CDR3 is CASSLVWTSGYNEQFF. V is TRBV5-5 and J is TRBJ2-1; the D gene TCRdb calls, TRBD2, cannot be checked with no DNA. CDR3 length: 16 residues. Looked up from germline, CDR1 is SGHKS and CDR2 is YYEKEE (reference sequence). Combining the CDR3 with reference TRBV5-5 and TRBJ2-1 gives the whole variable domain DAGVTQSPTHLIKTRGQQVTLRCSPISGHKSVSWYQQVLGQGPQFIFQYYEKEERGRGNFPDRFSARQFPNYSSELNVNALLLGDSALYLCASSLVWTSGYNEQFFGPGTRLTVL.

This chain connects TRBV6-2 or TRBV6-3 to TRBJ2-7. From germline, CDR1 is MNHEY and CDR2 SVGEGT. The CDR3 runs 13 residues. CDR3 in amino acids: CASSYDTSYEQYF.

The rearrangement uses TRBV12-3 or TRBV12-4 and TRBJ1-2; no DNA is available, so the TRBD1 call from TCRdb remains unchecked. The CDR3 is 13 residues long. The CDR3 loop reads CASSTGTMLGYTF.

The chain couples TRBV20-1 to TRBJ1-4; TCRdb's D call, TRBD1, is unchecked because there is no DNA. Germline CDR1 and CDR2: DFQATT and SNEGSKA (reference sequence). The CDR3 has 19 amino acids. CDR3 sequence: CSARVHQGGGFATNEKLFF.

This chain links TRBV30 with TRBJ2-7; TCRdb names TRBD2, which stays unverified in the absence of DNA. CDR3 length: 13 residues. Germline V gives CDR1 GTSNPN, CDR2 SVGIG (reference sequence). The CDR3 reads CAFLSGSSYEQYF. The whole variable domain, filled in from reference TRBV30 and TRBJ2-7, reads SQTIHQWPATLVQPVGSPLSLECTVEGTSNPNLYWYRQAAGRGLQLLFYSVGIGQISSEVPQNLSASRPQDRQFILSSKKLLLSDSGFYLCAFLSGSSYEQYFGPGTRLTVT.

The chain combines TRBV30 with TRBJ1-6. The germline V gene has CDR1 GTSNPN and CDR2 SVGIG (reference sequence). CDR3 size: 17 residues. This chain's CDR3 is CAWNGIQPGTYNSPLHF.

The J gene is TRBJ2-7, the V gene TRBV6-5; TCRdb outputs TRBD2, but without DNA this stays unchecked. The CDR3 is 16 residues long. Looked up from germline, CDR1 is MNHEY and CDR2 is SVGAGI. The CDR3 sequence: CASSLHGLAGTLKQYF.